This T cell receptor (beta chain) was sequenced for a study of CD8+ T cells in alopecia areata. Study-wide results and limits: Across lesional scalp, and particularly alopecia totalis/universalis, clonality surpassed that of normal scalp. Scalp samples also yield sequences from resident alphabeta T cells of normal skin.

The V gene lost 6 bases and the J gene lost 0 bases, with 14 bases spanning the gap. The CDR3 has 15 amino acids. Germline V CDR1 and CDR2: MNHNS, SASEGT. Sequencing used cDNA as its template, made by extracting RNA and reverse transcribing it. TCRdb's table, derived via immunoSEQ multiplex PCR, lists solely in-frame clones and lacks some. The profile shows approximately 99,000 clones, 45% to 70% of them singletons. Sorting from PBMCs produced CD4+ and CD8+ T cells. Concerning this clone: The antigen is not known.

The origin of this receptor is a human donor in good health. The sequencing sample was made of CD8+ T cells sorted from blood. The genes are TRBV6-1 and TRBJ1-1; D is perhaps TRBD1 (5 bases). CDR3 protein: CASRGEAALNTEAFF. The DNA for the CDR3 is TGTGCCAGCAGGGGGGAGGCAGCACTGAACACTGAAGCTTTCTTT.